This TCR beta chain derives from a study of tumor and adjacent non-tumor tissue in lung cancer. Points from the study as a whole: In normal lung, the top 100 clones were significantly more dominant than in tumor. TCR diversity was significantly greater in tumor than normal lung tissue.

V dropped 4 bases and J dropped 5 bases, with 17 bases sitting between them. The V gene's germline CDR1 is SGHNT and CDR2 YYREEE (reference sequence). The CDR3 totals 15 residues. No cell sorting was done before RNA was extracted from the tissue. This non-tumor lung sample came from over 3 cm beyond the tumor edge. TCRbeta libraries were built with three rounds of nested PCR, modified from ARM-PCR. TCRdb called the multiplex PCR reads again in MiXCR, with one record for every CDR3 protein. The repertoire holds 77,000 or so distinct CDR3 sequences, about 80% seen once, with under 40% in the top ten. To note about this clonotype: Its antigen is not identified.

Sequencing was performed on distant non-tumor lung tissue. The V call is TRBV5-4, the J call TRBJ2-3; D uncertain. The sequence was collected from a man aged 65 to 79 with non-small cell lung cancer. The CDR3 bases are TGTGCCAGCAGCGCCGAACTGAGTAGCCAAGATACGCAGTATTTT. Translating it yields CASSAELSSQDTQYF. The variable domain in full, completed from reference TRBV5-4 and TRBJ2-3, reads ETGVTQSPTHLIKTRGQQVTLRCSSQSGHNTVSWYQQALGQGPQFIFQYYREEENGRGNFPPRFSGLQFPNYSSELNVNALELDDSALYLCASSAELSSQDTQYFGPGTRLTVL.